The entry that follows covers one T cell receptor (beta chain) sequence. The target of this receptor is not known. No clone much larger than this one lies a single base away; base qualities are absent. Library preparation used the immunoSEQ multiplex PCR assay. TCRdb limited this immuneACCESS table to in-frame rearrangements with V and J called. A share of clones is missing; checked studies link under half to unresolved V genes, and the rest is unexplained. The sample yields some 44,000 clones; 85% to 95% were counted once. 0.52% of the sample is taken by the ten largest. The data originate from a study of T cell changes during pregnancy in multiple sclerosis (dated by TCRdb to about 2019). Study-wide context: Changes in the T cell repertoire over the course of pregnancy were examined in this study in women with multiple sclerosis.

Trimming leaves V shorter by 0 bases and J shorter by 0 bases, with the junction holding 5 bases beyond the gene matches. CDR1 SGHTA and CDR2 FQGNSA were looked up in the germline V gene. Measured from the cysteine to the phenylalanine, the CDR3 is 17 residues long. Only the CDR3 DNA stays, 51 bases, in frame from base 1. The sequence links TRBV7-2 to TRBJ2-1, with TRBD2 identical over 7 junction bases. The TCR sequence derives from a female donor with multiple sclerosis, enrolled in a pregnancy study. The source material was CD4+ T cells from peripheral blood mononuclear cells, sampled in the third trimester of pregnancy. Here the CDR3 is given as CASSLAEGRASYNEQFF. In nucleotide form, the sequence is TGTGCCAGCAGCTTAGCAGAAGGGAGGGCCTCCTACAATGAGCAGTTCTTC.